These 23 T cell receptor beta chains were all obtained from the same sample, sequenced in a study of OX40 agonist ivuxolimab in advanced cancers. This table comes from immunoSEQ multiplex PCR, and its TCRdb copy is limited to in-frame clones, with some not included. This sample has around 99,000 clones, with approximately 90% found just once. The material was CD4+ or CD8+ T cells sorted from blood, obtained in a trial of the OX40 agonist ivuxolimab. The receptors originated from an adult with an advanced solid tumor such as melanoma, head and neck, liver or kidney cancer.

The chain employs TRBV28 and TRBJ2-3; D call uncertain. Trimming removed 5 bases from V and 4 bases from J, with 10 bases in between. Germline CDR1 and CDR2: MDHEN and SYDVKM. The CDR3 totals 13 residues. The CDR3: CASSPPPSDTQYF. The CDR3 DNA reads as TGTGCCAGCAGTCCCCCCCCTTCAGATACGCAGTATTTT.

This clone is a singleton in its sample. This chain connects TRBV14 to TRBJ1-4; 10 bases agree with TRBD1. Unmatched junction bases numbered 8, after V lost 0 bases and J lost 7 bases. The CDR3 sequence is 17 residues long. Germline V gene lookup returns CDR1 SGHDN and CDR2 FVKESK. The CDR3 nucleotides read TGTGCCAGCAGCCAAGATGCGAGGGGACAGGGGATTGAAAAACTGTTTTTT. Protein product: CASSQDARGQGIEKLFF.

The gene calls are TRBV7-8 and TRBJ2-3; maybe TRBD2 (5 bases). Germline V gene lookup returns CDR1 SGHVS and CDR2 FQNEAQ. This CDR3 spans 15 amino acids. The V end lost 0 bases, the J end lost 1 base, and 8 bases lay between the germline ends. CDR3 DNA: TGTGCCAGCAGCTTAGCGGGAGCGGGCACAGATACGCAGTATTTT. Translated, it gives CASSLAGAGTDTQYF.

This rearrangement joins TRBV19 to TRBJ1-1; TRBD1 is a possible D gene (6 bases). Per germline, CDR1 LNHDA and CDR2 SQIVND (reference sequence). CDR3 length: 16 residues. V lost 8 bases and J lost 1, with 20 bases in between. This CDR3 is CASQQRGTLGNTEAFF. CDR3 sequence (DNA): TGTGCCAGTCAACAAAGGGGGACCCTCGGGAACACTGAAGCTTTCTTT.

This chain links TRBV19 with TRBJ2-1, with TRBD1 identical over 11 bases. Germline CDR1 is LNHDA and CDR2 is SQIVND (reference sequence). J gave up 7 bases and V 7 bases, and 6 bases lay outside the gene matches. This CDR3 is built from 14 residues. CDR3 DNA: TGTGCCAGTATCTCCCGGGACAGGGGGAATGAGCAGTTCTTC. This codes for CASISRDRGNEQFF.

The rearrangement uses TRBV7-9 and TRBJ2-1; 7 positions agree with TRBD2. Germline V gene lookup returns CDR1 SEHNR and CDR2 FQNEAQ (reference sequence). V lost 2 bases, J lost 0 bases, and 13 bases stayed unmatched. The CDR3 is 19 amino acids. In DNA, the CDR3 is TGTGCCAGCAGCTTATATGGGGCCGGCGGCGGGAGCTCCTACAATGAGCAGTTCTTC. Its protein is CASSLYGAGGGSSYNEQFF.

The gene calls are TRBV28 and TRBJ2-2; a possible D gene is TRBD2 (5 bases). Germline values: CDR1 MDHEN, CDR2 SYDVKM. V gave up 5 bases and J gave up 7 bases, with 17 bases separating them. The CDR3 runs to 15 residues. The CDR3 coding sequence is TGTGCCAGCAGTCCCCCCGGCCCAGGAGGCGGGGAGCTGTTTTTT. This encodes CASSPPGPGGGELFF.

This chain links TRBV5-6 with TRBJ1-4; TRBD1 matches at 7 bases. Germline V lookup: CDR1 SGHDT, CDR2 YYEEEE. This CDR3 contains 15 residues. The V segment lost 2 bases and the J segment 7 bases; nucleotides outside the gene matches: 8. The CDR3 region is CASSFNRGRGEKLFF. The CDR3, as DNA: TGTGCCAGCAGCTTTAACAGGGGTAGGGGTGAAAAACTGTTTTTT. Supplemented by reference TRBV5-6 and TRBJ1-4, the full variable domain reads DAGVTQSPTHLIKTRGQQVTLRCSPKSGHDTVSWYQQALGQGPQFIFQYYEEEERQRGNFPDRFSGHQFPNYSSELNVNALLLGDSALYLCASSFNRGRGEKLFFGSGTQLSVL.

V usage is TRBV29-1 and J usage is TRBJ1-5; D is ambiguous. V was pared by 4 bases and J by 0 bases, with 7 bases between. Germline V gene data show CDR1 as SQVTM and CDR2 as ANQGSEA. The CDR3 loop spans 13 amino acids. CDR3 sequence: CSVVVNSNQPQHF. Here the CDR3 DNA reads TGCAGCGTTGTAGTCAATAGCAATCAGCCCCAGCATTTT.

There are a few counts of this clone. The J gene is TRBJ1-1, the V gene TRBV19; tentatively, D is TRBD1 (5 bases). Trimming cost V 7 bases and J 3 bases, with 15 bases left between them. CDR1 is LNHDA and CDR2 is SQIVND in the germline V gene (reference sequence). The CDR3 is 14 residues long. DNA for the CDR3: TGTGCCAGTAATCGGGGGATCGGGTACACTGAAGCTTTCTTT. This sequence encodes CASNRGIGYTEAFF.

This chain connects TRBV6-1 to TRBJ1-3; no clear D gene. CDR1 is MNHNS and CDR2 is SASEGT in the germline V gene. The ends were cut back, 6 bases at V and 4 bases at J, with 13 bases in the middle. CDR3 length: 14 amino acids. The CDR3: CASSDGNSGNTIYF. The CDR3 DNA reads TGTGCCAGCAGCGACGGGAATAGCGGAAACACCATATATTTT.

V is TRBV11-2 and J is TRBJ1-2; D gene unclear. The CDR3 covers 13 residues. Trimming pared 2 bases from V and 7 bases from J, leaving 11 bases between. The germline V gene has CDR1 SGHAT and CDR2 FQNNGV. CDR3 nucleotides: TGTGCCAGCAGCTTAAAAGGGAATGGTGGCTACACCTTC. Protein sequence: CASSLKGNGGYTF. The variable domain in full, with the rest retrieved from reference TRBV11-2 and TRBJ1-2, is EAGVAQSPRYKIIEKRQSVAFWCNPISGHATLYWYQQILGQGPKLLIQFQNNGVVDDSQLPKDRFSAERLKGVDSTLKIQPAKLEDSAVYLCASSLKGNGGYTFGSGTRLTVV.

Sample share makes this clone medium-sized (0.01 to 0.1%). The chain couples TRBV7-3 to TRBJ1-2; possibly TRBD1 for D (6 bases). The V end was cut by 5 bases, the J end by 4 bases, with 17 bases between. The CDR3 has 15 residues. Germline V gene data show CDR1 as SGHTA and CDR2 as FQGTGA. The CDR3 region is CASSRSWGAGYGYTF. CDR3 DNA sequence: TGTGCCAGCAGCCGATCCTGGGGGGCCGGCTATGGCTACACCTTC.

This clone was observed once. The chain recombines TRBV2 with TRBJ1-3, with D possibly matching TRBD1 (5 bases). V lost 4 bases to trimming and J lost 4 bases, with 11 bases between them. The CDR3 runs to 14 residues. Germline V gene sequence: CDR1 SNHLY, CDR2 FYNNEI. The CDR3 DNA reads TGTGCCAGCAGTGTCGAGGGGTACGGAAACACCATATATTTT. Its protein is CASSVEGYGNTIYF.

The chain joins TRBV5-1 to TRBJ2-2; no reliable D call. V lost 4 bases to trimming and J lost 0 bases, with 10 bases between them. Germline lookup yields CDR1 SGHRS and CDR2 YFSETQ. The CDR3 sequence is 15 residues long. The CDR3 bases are TGCGCCAGCAGCCGAGATCCAACGAACACCGGGGAGCTGTTTTTT. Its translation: CASSRDPTNTGELFF.

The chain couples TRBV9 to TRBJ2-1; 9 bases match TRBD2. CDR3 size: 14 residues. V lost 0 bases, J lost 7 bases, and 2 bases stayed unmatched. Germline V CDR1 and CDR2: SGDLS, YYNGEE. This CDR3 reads CASSVVSGSNEQFF. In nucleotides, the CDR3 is TGTGCCAGCAGCGTAGTTAGCGGGAGTAATGAGCAGTTCTTC.

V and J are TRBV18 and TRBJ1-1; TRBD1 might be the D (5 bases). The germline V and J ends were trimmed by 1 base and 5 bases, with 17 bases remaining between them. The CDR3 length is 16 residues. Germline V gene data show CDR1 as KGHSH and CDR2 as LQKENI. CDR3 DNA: TGTGCCAGCTCACCACTCGGAGCGGGGGGACGGACTGAAGCTTTCTTT. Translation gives CASSPLGAGGRTEAFF.

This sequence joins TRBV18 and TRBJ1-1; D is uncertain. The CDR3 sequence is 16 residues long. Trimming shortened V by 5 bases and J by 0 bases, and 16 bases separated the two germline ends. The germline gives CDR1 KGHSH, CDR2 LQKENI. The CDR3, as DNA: TGTGCCAGCTCAGGGATGGGATTCGGCATGAACACTGAAGCTTTCTTT. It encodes CASSGMGFGMNTEAFF.

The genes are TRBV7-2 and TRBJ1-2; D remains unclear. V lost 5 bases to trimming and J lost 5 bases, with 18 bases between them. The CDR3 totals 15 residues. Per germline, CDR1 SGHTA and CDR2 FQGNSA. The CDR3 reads CASSLYREREYGYTF. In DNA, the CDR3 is TGTGCCAGCAGCCTGTACCGGGAGCGGGAATATGGCTACACCTTC.

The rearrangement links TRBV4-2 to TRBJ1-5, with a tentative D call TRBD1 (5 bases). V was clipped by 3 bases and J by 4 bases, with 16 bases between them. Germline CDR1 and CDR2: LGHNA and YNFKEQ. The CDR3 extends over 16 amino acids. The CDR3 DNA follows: TGTGCCAGCAGCCATGGGGACCGGGGCGGTAATCAGCCCCAGCATTTT. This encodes CASSHGDRGGNQPQHF.

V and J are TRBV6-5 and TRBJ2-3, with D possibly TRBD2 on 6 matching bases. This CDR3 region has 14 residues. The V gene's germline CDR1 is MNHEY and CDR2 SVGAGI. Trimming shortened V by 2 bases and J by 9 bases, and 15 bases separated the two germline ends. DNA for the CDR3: TGTGCCAGCAGTTACGCCTCGACGGAGGGCACGCAGTATTTT. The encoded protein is CASSYASTEGTQYF.

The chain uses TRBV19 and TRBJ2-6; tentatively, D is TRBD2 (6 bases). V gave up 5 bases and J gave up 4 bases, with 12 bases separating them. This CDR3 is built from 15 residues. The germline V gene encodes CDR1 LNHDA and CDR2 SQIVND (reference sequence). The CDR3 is CASSPGRGGANVLTF. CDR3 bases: TGTGCCAGTAGTCCCGGGAGAGGCGGGGCCAACGTCCTGACTTTC.

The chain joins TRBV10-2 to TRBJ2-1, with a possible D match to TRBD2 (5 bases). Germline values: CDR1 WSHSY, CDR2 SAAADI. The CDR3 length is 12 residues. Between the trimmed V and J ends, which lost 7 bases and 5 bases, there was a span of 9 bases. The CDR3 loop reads CASNSAHNEQFF. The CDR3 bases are TGCGCCAGCAATAGCGCTCACAATGAGCAGTTCTTC.